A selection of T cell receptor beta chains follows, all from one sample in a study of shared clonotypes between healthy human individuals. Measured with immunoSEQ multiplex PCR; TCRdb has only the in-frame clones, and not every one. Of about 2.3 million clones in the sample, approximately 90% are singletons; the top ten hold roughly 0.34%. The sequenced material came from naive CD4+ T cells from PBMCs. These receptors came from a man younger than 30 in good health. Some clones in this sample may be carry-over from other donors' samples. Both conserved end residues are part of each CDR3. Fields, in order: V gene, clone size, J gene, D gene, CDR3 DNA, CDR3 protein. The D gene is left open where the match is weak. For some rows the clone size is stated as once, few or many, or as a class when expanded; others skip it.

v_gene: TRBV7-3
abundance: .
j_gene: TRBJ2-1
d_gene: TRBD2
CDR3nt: TGTGCCAGCAGCTTACAGGCTAGCGGATACAATGAGCAGTTCTTC
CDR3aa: CASSLQASGYNEQFF

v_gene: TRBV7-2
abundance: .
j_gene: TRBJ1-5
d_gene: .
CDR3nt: TGTGCCAGCAGCTTAGATACCAGGGGCAATCAGCCCCAGCATTTT
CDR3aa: CASSLDTRGNQPQHF

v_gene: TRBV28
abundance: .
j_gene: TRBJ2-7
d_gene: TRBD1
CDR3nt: TGTGCCAGCAGTTTTACAGGGGTGATTCCCTACGAGCAGTACTTC
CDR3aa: CASSFTGVIPYEQYF

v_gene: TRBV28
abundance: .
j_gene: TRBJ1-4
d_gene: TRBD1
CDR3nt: TGTGCCAGCAGTCGCTCACAGGGGGCGGGGGAAAAACTGTTTTTT
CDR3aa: CASSRSQGAGEKLFF

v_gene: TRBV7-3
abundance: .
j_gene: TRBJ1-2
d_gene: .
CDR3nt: TGTGCCAGCAGCCCCGGGGGCAGCCCCTATGGCTACACCTTC
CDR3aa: CASSPGGSPYGYTF

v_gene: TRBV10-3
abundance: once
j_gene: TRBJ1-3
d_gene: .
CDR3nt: TGTGCCATCAGTGAGGTCACCTCCGGCACCATATATTTT
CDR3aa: CAISEVTSGTIYF

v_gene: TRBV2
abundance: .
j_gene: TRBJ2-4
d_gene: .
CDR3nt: TGTGCCAGCAGAGCGACAGCCCAATTTGCCAAAAACATTCAGTACTTC
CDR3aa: CASRATAQFAKNIQYF

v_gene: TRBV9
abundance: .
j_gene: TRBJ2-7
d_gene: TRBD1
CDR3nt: TGTGCCAGCAGCGTACGGGACAGGGGGACCGAGCAGTACTTC
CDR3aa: CASSVRDRGTEQYF

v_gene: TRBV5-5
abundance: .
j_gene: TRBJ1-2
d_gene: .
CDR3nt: TGTGCCAGCAGCTTCGGGGGTTTCCACTATGGCTACACCTTC
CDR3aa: CASSFGGFHYGYTF

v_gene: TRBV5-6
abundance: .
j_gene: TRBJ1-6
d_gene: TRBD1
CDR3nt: TGTGCCAGCAGCTTGGGACAGGGGCAAAATTCACCCCTCCACTTT
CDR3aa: CASSLGQGQNSPLHF

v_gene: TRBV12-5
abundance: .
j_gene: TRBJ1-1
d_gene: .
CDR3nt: TGTGCTAGTGGTTTGGGTCTATCGGGCACTGAAGCTTTCTTT
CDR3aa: CASGLGLSGTEAFF

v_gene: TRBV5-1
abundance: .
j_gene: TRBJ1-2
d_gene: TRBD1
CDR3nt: TGCGCCAGCAGCTTCACGACAGGGACCTATGGCTACACCTTC
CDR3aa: CASSFTTGTYGYTF

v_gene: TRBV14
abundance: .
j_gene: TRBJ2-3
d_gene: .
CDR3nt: TGTGCCAGCAGCCGGGGGCTAATAAGGACAGATACGCAGTATTTT
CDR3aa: CASSRGLIRTDTQYF

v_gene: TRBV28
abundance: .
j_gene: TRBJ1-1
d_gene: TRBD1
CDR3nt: TGTGCCAGCAGCCCGGACAGGAGGAACACTGAAGCTTTCTTT
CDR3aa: CASSPDRRNTEAFF

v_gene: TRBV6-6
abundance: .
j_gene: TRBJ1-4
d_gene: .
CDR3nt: TGTGCCAGCAGTTATGAGGGAACTAATGAAAAACTGTTTTTT
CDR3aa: CASSYEGTNEKLFF

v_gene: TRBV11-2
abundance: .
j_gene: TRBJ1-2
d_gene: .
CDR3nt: TGTGCCAGCAGCCTGGGAGCCGATGGCTACACCTTC
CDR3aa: CASSLGADGYTF

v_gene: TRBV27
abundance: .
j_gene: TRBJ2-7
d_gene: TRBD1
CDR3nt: TGTGCCAGCACCTCCCCGGGACAGGGTGGCGAGCAGTACTTC
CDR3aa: CASTSPGQGGEQYF

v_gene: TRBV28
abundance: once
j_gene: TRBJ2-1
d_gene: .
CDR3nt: TGTGCCAGCAGCCCCACTTACCGGAGACGGGACGAGAAGTTCTTC
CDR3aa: CASSPTYRRRDEKFF

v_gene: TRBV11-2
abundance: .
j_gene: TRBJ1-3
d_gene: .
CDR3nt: TGTGCCAGCAGTCGGGTCACCTCTGGAAACACCATATATTTT
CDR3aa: CASSRVTSGNTIYF

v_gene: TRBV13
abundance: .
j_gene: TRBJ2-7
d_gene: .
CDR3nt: TGTGCCAGCAGCCCCTCAGGGCCAGGTCAATACGAGCAGTACTTC
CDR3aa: CASSPSGPGQYEQYF

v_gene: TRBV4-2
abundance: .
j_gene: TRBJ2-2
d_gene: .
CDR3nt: TGTGCCAGCAGCCAAGAATGGGGGGCCAACACCGGGGAGCTGTTTTTT
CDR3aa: CASSQEWGANTGELFF

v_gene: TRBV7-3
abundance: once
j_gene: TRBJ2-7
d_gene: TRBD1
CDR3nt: TGTGCCAGCAGCTTAATAGCGACAGGGAGACCCTACGAGCAGTACTTC
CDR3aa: CASSLIATGRPYEQYF

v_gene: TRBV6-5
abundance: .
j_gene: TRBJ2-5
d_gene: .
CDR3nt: TGTGCCAGCAGTTTCGGGAGCCAAGAGACCCAGTACTTC
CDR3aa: CASSFGSQETQYF

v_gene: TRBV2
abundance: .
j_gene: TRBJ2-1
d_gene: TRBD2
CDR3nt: TGTGCCAGCGGGGACCCAAGCGGGAGCAATGAGCAGTTCTTC
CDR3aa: CASGDPSGSNEQFF

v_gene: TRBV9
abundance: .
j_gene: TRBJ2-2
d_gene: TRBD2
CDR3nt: TGTGCCAGCAGCCTCGGACTAGCGGGAGGGGTCGGGGAGCTGTTTTTT
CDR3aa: CASSLGLAGGVGELFF

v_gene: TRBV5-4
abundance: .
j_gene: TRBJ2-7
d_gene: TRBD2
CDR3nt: TGTGCCAGCAGCCTAAGCGGGAGCGGGGAGCAGTACTTC
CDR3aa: CASSLSGSGEQYF

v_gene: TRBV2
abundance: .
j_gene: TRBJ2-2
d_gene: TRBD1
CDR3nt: TGTGCCAGCACGGAATTTTGGAAGGGACAGGGAATCCCCGGGGAGCTGTTTTTT
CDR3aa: CASTEFWKGQGIPGELFF

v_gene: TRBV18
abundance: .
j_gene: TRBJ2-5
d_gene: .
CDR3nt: TGTGCCAGCTCCCCGCTGTACCAAGAGACCCAGTACTTC
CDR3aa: CASSPLYQETQYF

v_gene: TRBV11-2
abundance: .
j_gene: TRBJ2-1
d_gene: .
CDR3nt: TGTGCCAGCAGCCCTAGGGGGGGAGCAGCACCGAACAATGAGCAGTTCTTC
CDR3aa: CASSPRGGAAPNNEQFF

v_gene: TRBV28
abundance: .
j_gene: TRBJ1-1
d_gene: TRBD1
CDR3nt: TGTGCCAGCAGTTCAGGGGGCCGTAGGACTGAAGCTTTCTTT
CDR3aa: CASSSGGRRTEAFF

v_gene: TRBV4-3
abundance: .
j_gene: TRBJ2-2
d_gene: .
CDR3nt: TGCGCCAGCAGCCAAGCCCCGCCGGGCGGGGAGCTGTTTTTT
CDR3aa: CASSQAPPGGELFF

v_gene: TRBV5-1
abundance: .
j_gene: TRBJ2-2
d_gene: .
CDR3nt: TGCGCCAGCAGCTTGGACAGTAGGTCCACCGGGGAGCTGTTTTTT
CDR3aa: CASSLDSRSTGELFF

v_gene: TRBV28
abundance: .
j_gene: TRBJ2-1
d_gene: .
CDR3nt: TGTGCCAGCAGCCAATTACTCGGCACGTGTCTCTTC
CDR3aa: CASSQLLGTCLF

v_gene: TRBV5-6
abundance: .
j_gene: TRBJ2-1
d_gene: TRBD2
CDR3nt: TGTGCCAGCAGCTCGATGACTAGCGGGTTATACAATGAGCAGTTCTTC
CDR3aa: CASSSMTSGLYNEQFF

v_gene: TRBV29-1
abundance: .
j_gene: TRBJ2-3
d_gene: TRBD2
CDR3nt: TGCAGCTTACTGGGGGCTAGCGGGATTCCAGATACGCAGTATTTT
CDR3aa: CSLLGASGIPDTQYF

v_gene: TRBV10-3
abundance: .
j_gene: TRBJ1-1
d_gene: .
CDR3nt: TGTGCCATCAGTGAGTCGGGCACTGAAGCTTTCTTT
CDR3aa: CAISESGTEAFF

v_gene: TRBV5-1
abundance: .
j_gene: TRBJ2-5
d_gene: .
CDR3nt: TGCGCCAGCAGCGTCGTTGGGACCGAGCAAGAGACCCAGTACTTC
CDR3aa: CASSVVGTEQETQYF

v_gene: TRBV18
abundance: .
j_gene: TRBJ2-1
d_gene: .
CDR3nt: TGTGCCAGCTCACCTAGCGAAGCCACCTACAATGAGCAGTTCTTC
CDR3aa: CASSPSEATYNEQFF

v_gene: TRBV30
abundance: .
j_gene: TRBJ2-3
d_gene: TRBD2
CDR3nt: TGTGCCTGGAGTCGCGGGAGGCTGGCAGATACGCAGTATTTT
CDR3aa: CAWSRGRLADTQYF

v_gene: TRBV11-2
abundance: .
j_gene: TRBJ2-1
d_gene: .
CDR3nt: TGTGCCAGCAGCTTAGTGAGGGGAGGCTCCTACAATGAGCAGTTCTTC
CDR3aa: CASSLVRGGSYNEQFF

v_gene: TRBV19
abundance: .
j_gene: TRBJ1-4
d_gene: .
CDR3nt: TGTGCCAGTAGGCGGACCCCCGAGGGTGAAAAACTGTTTTTT
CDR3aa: CASRRTPEGEKLFF

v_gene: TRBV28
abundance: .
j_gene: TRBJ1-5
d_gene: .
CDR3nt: TGTGCCAGCAGTTTATCCCCGGTGGGGGGGCAGCCCCAGCATTTT
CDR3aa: CASSLSPVGGQPQHF